One and the same sample provided the 27 T cell receptor beta chains below, sequenced in a study of T cells in localized non-small cell lung cancer. Profiled with immunoSEQ multiplex PCR; TCRdb holds only in-frame clones, not every one. The sample comprises about 33,000 clones, more than 90% of which are singletons, and roughly 6.9% rests with the top ten. The input for sequencing was peripheral blood, taken before any cancer treatment. These receptors all stem from a female donor older than 55 with stage I lung adenocarcinoma.

The CDR3 loop reads CASSQQGPSYEQYV. The CDR3 nucleotides are TGTGCCAGCAGCCAACAGGGTCCTAGCTACGAGCAGTACGTC. This rearrangement joins TRBV6-1 to TRBJ2-7; TRBD1 might be the D (6 bases). The CDR3 loop spans 14 amino acids. Germline values: CDR1 MNHNS, CDR2 SASEGT. The ends were cut back, 6 bases at V and 3 bases at J, with 15 bases in the middle.

The CDR3 DNA reads as TGTGCCAGCAGCGTAGTCTCGCCCCCGCGCACCATATATTTT. Translating gives CASSVVSPPRTIYF. V is TRBV9 and J is TRBJ1-3; unclear D gene. Germline lookup yields CDR1 SGDLS and CDR2 YYNGEE. V was shortened by 0 bases and J by 9 bases, with 13 bases between the two germline ends. CDR3 length: 14 amino acids.

This sequence joins TRBV5-8 and TRBJ1-2; D may be TRBD1 (6 bases). The length of the CDR3 is 12 residues. Germline V gives CDR1 SGHTS, CDR2 YDEGEE. Between the trimmed V and J ends, which lost 2 bases and 7 bases, there was a span of 9 bases. The CDR3 region is CASSLGQFGYTF. In DNA, the CDR3 is TGTGCCAGCAGCTTAGGACAGTTTGGCTACACCTTC.

In this sample, this clone turned up once. This chain connects TRBV29-1 to TRBJ1-2; D gene unclear. CDR3 length: 13 residues. The germline gives CDR1 SQVTM, CDR2 ANQGSEA. V lost 6 bases, J lost 3 bases, and 14 bases lay in between. The CDR3 region is CSVALDIYYGYTF. The CDR3 DNA is TGCAGCGTCGCGCTGGATATCTACTATGGCTACACCTTC. Using reference TRBV29-1 and TRBJ1-2 for the parts outside the CDR3, the full variable domain is SAVISQKPSRDICQRGTSLTIQCQVDSQVTMMFWYRQQPGQSLTLIATANQGSEATYESGFVIDKFPISRPNLTFSTLTVSNMSPEDSSIYLCSVALDIYYGYTFGSGTRLTVV.

The V call is TRBV4-2, the J call TRBJ2-3; 14 positions match TRBD2. Germline-derived CDR1 and CDR2 are LGHNA and YNFKEQ. The CDR3 has 17 amino acids. V lost 2 bases, J lost 6 bases, and 7 bases stayed unmatched. The CDR3 coding sequence is TGTGCCAGCAGCCAATGGGGGACTAGCGGGGGAGGTGATACGCAGTATTTT. The encoded protein is CASSQWGTSGGGDTQYF.

The chain uses TRBV19 and TRBJ2-1, with 9 bases identical to TRBD1. Unmatched junction bases numbered 8, after V lost 6 bases and J lost 8 bases. In germline, CDR1 is LNHDA, CDR2 SQIVND (reference sequence). The CDR3 consists of 14 residues. Here the CDR3 reads CASSRTGEFDEQFF. The CDR3 DNA reads TGTGCCAGTAGCCGGACAGGGGAGTTCGATGAGCAGTTCTTC.

The chain combines TRBV4-2 with TRBJ1-5; D might be TRBD1 (5 bases). In germline, CDR1 is LGHNA, CDR2 YNFKEQ. Trimming stripped 1 base from V and 0 bases from J, with 16 bases between. The CDR3 loop spans 18 amino acids. The DNA for the CDR3 is TGTGCCAGCAGCCAAGGTCGGGTGGACACCTATAGCAATCAGCCCCAGCATTTT. Protein product: CASSQGRVDTYSNQPQHF.

The CDR3 loop is CASSEALHRDRGLLYV. The CDR3 bases are TGTGCCAGCAGTGAAGCGCTTCACCGGGACAGGGGGCTGCTGTACGTC. The gene calls are TRBV2 and TRBJ2-7, with TRBD1 identical over 12 bases. From germline, CDR1 is SNHLY and CDR2 FYNNEI. CDR3 length: 16 amino acids. J lost 12 bases, V lost 0 bases, and 12 bases had no gene match.

The chain carries TRBV29-1 and TRBJ1-2; TRBD1 agrees at 8 bases. V lost 7 bases to trimming and J lost 7 bases; unmatched junction nucleotides: 14. Germline V CDR1 and CDR2: SQVTM, ANQGSEA. This CDR3 spans 14 amino acids. The CDR3 DNA sequence: TGCAGCGCCCTAGGGGGTCAGGGGGCGGGTGGCTACACCTTC. It encodes CSALGGQGAGGYTF.

This clone turned up a few times. V and J are TRBV11-2 and TRBJ2-7; 8 nucleotides line up with TRBD1. Germline CDR1 and CDR2: SGHAT and FQNNGV. With 5 bases clipped from V and 5 bases from J, the junction kept 14 bases outside the gene matches. The CDR3 is 16 residues long. DNA for the CDR3: TGTGCCAGCAGCCCCCTCCGGGGGCAGGGGGCCCACGAGCAGTACGTC. Translating gives CASSPLRGQGAHEQYV.

The gene calls are TRBV29-1 and TRBJ1-2, with D unclear. Germline V gene lookup returns CDR1 SQVTM and CDR2 ANQGSEA. The CDR3 runs to 12 residues. V was pared by 0 bases and J by 6 bases, with 8 bases between. The CDR3 loop reads CSVEEGFDGYTF. The CDR3 nucleotides read TGCAGCGTTGAAGAGGGATTCGATGGCTACACCTTC.

The chain recombines TRBV5-1 with TRBJ1-2, with unresolved D. V was clipped by 3 bases and J by 7 bases, with 13 bases between them. Germline V gene data show CDR1 as SGHRS and CDR2 as YFSETQ. This CDR3 has 13 residues. The CDR3 nucleotides are TGCGCCAGCAGCTGGGGATCGGATCGTGGCTACACCTTC. Translating gives CASSWGSDRGYTF.

V gene TRBV5-6 combines with J gene TRBJ1-5; D may be TRBD1 (6 bases). The CDR3 spans 16 residues. The V end lost 0 bases, the J end lost 10 bases, and 20 bases lay between the germline ends. Germline CDR1 and CDR2: SGHDT and YYEEEE. CDR3 sequence reads: CASSLGGAVLNFPQHF. CDR3 nucleotides: TGTGCCAGCAGCTTGGGGGGGGCCGTTCTTAATTTCCCCCAGCATTTT.

This chain uses TRBV6-5 with TRBJ1-2, with a weak D call TRBD1 (5 bases). This CDR3 spans 16 amino acids. Germline CDR1 MNHEY, CDR2 SVGAGI. The V end was cut by 0 bases, the J end by 5 bases, with 16 bases between. The DNA of the CDR3 is TGTGCCAGCAGTTACTCCGGGGCCCCCCCGGGTTATGGCTACACCTTC. Encoded protein: CASSYSGAPPGYGYTF.

The chain is built from TRBV7-9 and TRBJ1-6; 9 bases are a match to TRBD1. This CDR3 has 16 amino acids. Trimming at V came to 6 bases and at J to 5 bases, leaving 8 bases not matched to a gene. Germline values: CDR1 SEHNR, CDR2 FQNEAQ (reference sequence). The CDR3 DNA follows: TGTGCCAGCAGTCCGACAGGGGGTATTGATAATTCACCCCTCCACTTT. Protein product: CASSPTGGIDNSPLHF.

The J gene is TRBJ2-1, the V gene TRBV5-1; D tentatively fits TRBD1 or TRBD2 (7 bases each). Germline CDR1 is SGHRS and CDR2 is YFSETQ. The CDR3 extends over 15 amino acids. Trimming left V 4 bases short and J 8 bases short, with 19 bases between. The CDR3 protein is CASSLRQGTSDEQFF. For the CDR3, the DNA is TGCGCCAGCAGCCTACGACAGGGCACTAGCGATGAGCAGTTCTTC.

This clone appeared a few times. The chain combines TRBV7-2 with TRBJ1-6; D might be TRBD1 (6 bases). Trimming pared 5 bases from V and 5 bases from J, leaving 10 bases between. The CDR3 consists of 14 residues. Germline lookup yields CDR1 SGHTA and CDR2 FQGNSA. DNA of the CDR3: TGTGCCAGCAGCCCTGACAGGAATAATTCACCCCTCCACTTT. As protein: CASSPDRNNSPLHF.

The chain joins TRBV2 to TRBJ2-2; a possible D gene is TRBD2 (7 bases). CDR3 size: 15 residues. Per germline, CDR1 SNHLY and CDR2 FYNNEI. Trimming removed 7 bases from V and 6 bases from J, with 18 bases in between. The CDR3 reads CASNPWAGAAGELFF. In nucleotides, the CDR3 is TGTGCCAGCAACCCCTGGGCGGGGGCTGCCGGGGAGCTGTTTTTT.

The V call is TRBV4-2, the J call TRBJ1-1; no definite D call. Looked up from germline, CDR1 is LGHNA and CDR2 is YNFKEQ. Trimming shortened V by 1 base and J by 1 base, and 10 bases separated the two germline ends. This CDR3 region has 15 residues. DNA for the CDR3: TGTGCCAGCAGCCAAGTCGGCGGGGAGAACACTGAAGCTTTCTTT. This encodes CASSQVGGENTEAFF.

J is TRBJ1-5 and V is TRBV27; the match to TRBD1 covers 8 bases. The CDR3 totals 15 residues. The germline CDR1 and CDR2 sequences are MNHEY and SMNVEV (reference sequence). V was clipped by 6 bases and J by 6 bases; unmatched bases: 10. The CDR3 is CASRTGDGIGQPQHF. DNA for the CDR3: TGTGCCAGCAGGACAGGGGACGGGATTGGTCAGCCCCAGCATTTT.

This chain joins TRBV11-2 and TRBJ2-1; D is uncertain. The germline gives CDR1 SGHAT, CDR2 FQNNGV. The CDR3 spans 11 residues. V dropped 5 bases and J dropped 7 bases, with 6 bases sitting between them. The chain's CDR3 is CASSLVNEQFF. For the CDR3, the DNA is TGTGCCAGCAGCCTGGTGAATGAGCAGTTCTTC. The full variable domain, completed using reference TRBV11-2 and TRBJ2-1, is EAGVAQSPRYKIIEKRQSVAFWCNPISGHATLYWYQQILGQGPKLLIQFQNNGVVDDSQLPKDRFSAERLKGVDSTLKIQPAKLEDSAVYLCASSLVNEQFFGPGTRLTVL.

The chain joins TRBV5-6 to TRBJ2-7; D is perhaps TRBD2 (5 bases). V lost 0 bases and J lost 1, with 8 bases in between. The CDR3 loop spans 14 amino acids. Germline CDR1 is SGHDT and CDR2 is YYEEEE. The CDR3 reads CASSLGPGSYEQYV. CDR3 coding DNA: TGTGCCAGCAGCTTGGGACCGGGATCCTACGAGCAGTACGTC.

V gene TRBV7-2 combines with J gene TRBJ2-1; a possible D gene is TRBD2 (6 bases). The CDR3 has 17 amino acids. V dropped 1 base and J dropped 5 bases, with 18 bases sitting between them. The germline CDR1 and CDR2 sequences are SGHTA and FQGNSA. The CDR3 spells CASSLESIRGSNNEQFF. The CDR3 DNA is TGTGCCAGCAGCTTAGAATCTATCCGGGGGTCTAACAATGAGCAGTTCTTC.

V gene TRBV5-5 combines with J gene TRBJ1-5; 7 positions match TRBD1. V lost 3 bases to trimming and J lost 6 bases; unmatched junction nucleotides: 9. Germline V gene sequence: CDR1 SGHKS, CDR2 YYEKEE (reference sequence). CDR3 length equals 15 residues. The CDR3 region is CASSYRQGKGQPQHF. The CDR3 DNA sequence: TGTGCCAGCAGCTACCGACAGGGTAAGGGTCAGCCCCAGCATTTT.

V gene TRBV19 combines with J gene TRBJ2-5; either TRBD1 or TRBD2 may fit D (6 bases each). Trimming left V 5 bases short and J 2 bases short, with 15 bases between. Germline CDR1 LNHDA, CDR2 SQIVND (reference sequence). This CDR3 contains 15 residues. CDR3 nucleotides: TGTGCCAGTAGTGCCCCGGGGGCTGAGCAAGAGACCCAGTACTTC. It specifies CASSAPGAEQETQYF.

There are a few counts of this clone. The chain combines TRBV7-9 with TRBJ1-6, with D possibly TRBD1 on 6 matching bases. Germline V gene sequence: CDR1 SEHNR, CDR2 FQNEAQ (reference sequence). CDR3 length: 14 residues. Trimming cost V 8 bases and J 10 bases, with 18 bases left between them. The CDR3 region is CASSLGGLQSPLHF. CDR3 sequence (DNA): TGTGCCAGCTCCCTAGGGGGTTTACAGTCACCCCTCCACTTT. The variable domain in full, completed from reference TRBV7-9 and TRBJ1-6, reads DTGVSQNPRHKITKRGQNVTFRCDPISEHNRLYWYRQTLGQGPEFLTYFQNEAQLEKSRLLSDRFSAERPKGSFSTLEIQRTEQGDSAMYLCASSLGGLQSPLHFGNGTRLTVT.

The rearrangement joins TRBV4-1 to TRBJ1-5; D gene ambiguous. CDR1 is MGHRA, CDR2 YSYEKL, per germline. The CDR3 extends over 13 amino acids. V dropped 3 bases and J dropped 1 base, with 4 bases sitting between them. DNA for the CDR3: TGCGCCAGCAGCCACCGCAGCAATCAGCCCCAGCATTTT. It codes for CASSHRSNQPQHF.